One and the same sample provided the 5 T cell receptor beta chains below, sequenced in a study of blood T cells in healthy people across ages. Through a sample-barcoded 5' primer and a J-beta primer mix, a second PCR was run for 7 to 11 cycles. A single record per CDR3 protein comes from TCRdb applying MiXCR to the 5' RACE reads. In the table there are about 730,000 distinct CDR3 sequences, roughly 44% of which are singletons. The sample was blood. Source of these receptors: a woman aged 55-75 years in good health.

This rearrangement joins TRBV5-6 to TRBJ2-5; D is ambiguous. This CDR3 region has 16 residues. Per germline, CDR1 SGHDT and CDR2 YYEEEE. Trimming cost V 1 base and J 5 bases, with 18 bases left between them. The CDR3 bases are TGTGCCAGCAGCTTGTATCGAGAGTATCCGGCGGAGACCCAGTACTTC. Amino acids: CASSLYREYPAETQYF.

J is TRBJ1-4 and V is TRBV6-2 or TRBV6-3, with D possibly matching TRBD1 (6 bases). The germline V gene encodes CDR1 MNHEY and CDR2 SVGEGT. This CDR3 region has 18 residues. V shed 2 bases and J shed 4 bases, with 20 bases lying between them. CDR3 sequence reads: CASSYQAFPRTDNEKLFF. CDR3 bases: TGTGCCAGCAGTTACCAAGCATTCCCGAGGACAGATAATGAAAAACTGTTTTTT.

There are a few counts of this clonotype. J is TRBJ1-2 and V is TRBV6-5; maybe TRBD1 (6 bases). The ends were cut back, 8 bases at V and 1 base at J, with 14 bases in the middle. Germline values: CDR1 MNHEY, CDR2 SVGAGI. The CDR3 extends over 14 amino acids. CDR3 protein: CASGRGSFNYGYTF. Written as DNA, the CDR3 is TGTGCCAGCGGCAGGGGCTCCTTTAACTATGGCTACACCTTC.

The V gene is TRBV11-1, the J gene TRBJ1-2; no clear D. Trimming took 3 bases from V and 4 from J, leaving 15 bases between them. Germline CDR1 reads SGHAT; CDR2 reads FQDESV (reference sequence). This CDR3 has 15 residues. For the CDR3, the DNA is TGTGCCAGCAGCTTGTTACCGGGAGGTGGCTATGGCTACACCTTC. Translating gives CASSLLPGGGYGYTF. The full variable domain, completed using reference TRBV11-1 and TRBJ1-2, is EAEVAQSPRYKITEKSQAVAFWCDPISGHATLYWYRQILGQGPELLVQFQDESVVDDSQLPKDRFSAERLKGVDSTLKIQPAELGDSAMYLCASSLLPGGGYGYTFGSGTRLTVV.

This clonotype was detected a few times. This chain uses TRBV5-5 with TRBJ1-1, with D possibly TRBD1 on 6 matching bases. V lost 2 bases and J 1 base, leaving 9 bases between the germline ends. The CDR3 consists of 14 residues. CDR1 is SGHKS, CDR2 YYEKEE, per germline (reference sequence). The CDR3 region is CASSFQQGNTEAFF. CDR3 DNA sequence: TGTGCCAGCAGCTTTCAACAGGGGAACACTGAAGCTTTCTTT.